This T cell receptor (beta chain) was identified during a study of blood T cell repertoires in COVID-19 (TCRdb year 2020). Some background on the complete study: Samples covering the acute and convalescent phases of COVID-19 were provided by collaborators in the United States, Italy and Spain. The prospective study material was composed of cDNA or gDNA derived from T cells, B-cell-depleted T cells, or PBMCs. The dataset comprised deeply sampled blood TCRbeta repertoires from subjects exposed to, actively infected with, or recovered from COVID-19. The repertoires were released in a freely available public database meant as a resource for research on the immune response to SARS-CoV-2. The samples were drawn from the first 160 participants of the ongoing ImmuneRACE study and from some 1,300 subjects provided by 6 global collaborators. A de-identified subject ID, COVID-19 status, age in years and sex were almost always included in the sample metadata. Where HLA class I and class II types were available, the types were taken from metadata supplied by the sample provider, not from assay-based typing. Paper-wide results and their limitations: The quantity of clinical and demographic metadata differed by source and by participant and was supplied without curation.

Each collaborating institution followed its own protocols to collect whole blood in K2EDTA tubes. For TCRbeta analysis, collaborators shipped samples as frozen whole blood, isolated PBMCs, or DNA extracted from either of those sample types. The immunoSEQ Assay, a bias-controlled multiplex PCR, was used to amplify TCRbeta CDR3 regions from genomic DNA. The paper's processing steps were these. The number of nucleated cells in each sample was estimated from the amplification of reference gene primers within the assay. To quantify the absolute abundance of each unique TCRbeta CDR3 rearrangement, sequence reads were collapsed and filtered. For each sample, productive Simpson clonality was calculated as the square root of Simpson's diversity index over productive rearrangements. In its TCRdb copy, this immuneACCESS table keeps in-frame sequences only and misses some clones. Where compared with another copy, unresolved V genes explain less than half of these, and the others have no known cause. V and J calls and clone size are as listed in that table; D and trimming were resolved from the DNA. For this sample there are roughly 100,000 clones; roughly 85% appear just once. Clones ranked in the top ten supply 15% of the sample.

Regarding this clone: Its antigen remains undetermined. No qualities accompany the bases; no much larger clone lies one base away.

In the germline V gene (reference sequence), CDR1 corresponds to LNHDA and CDR2 to SQIVND. The junction shows trimming of 3 bases on V and 3 bases on J, and the gene matches do not reach 1 base of it. The CDR3 holds 13 amino acids from the cysteine to the phenylalanine. The CDR3 DNA has 39 bases and is translated from base 1. The clonotype originates from an elderly woman with acute or convalescent COVID-19. The chain is made from TRBV19 and TRBJ1-2; TRBD1 agrees with 7 junctional bases. Sequenced material: peripheral blood. Read as DNA, the sequence is TGTGCCAGTAGTATCGACAGGGACTATGGCTACACCTTC. This translates into CASSIDRDYGYTF.